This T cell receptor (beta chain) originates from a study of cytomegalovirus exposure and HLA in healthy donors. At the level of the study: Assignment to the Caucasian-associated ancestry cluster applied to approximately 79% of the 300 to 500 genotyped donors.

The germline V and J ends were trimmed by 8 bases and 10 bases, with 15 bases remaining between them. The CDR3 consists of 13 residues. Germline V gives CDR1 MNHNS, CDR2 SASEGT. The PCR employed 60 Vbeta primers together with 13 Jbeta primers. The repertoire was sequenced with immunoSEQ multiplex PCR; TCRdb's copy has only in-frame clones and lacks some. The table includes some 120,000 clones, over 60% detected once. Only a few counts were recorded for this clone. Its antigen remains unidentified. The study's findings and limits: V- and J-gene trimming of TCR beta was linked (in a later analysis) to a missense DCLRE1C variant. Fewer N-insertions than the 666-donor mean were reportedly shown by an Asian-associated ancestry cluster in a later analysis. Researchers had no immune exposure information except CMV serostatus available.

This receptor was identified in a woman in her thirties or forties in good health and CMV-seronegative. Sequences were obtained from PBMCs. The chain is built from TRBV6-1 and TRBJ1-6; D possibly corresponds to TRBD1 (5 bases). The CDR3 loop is CASLLGRGSPLHF. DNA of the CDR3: TGTGCCAGCCTCCTTGGGAGGGGCTCACCCCTCCACTTT.